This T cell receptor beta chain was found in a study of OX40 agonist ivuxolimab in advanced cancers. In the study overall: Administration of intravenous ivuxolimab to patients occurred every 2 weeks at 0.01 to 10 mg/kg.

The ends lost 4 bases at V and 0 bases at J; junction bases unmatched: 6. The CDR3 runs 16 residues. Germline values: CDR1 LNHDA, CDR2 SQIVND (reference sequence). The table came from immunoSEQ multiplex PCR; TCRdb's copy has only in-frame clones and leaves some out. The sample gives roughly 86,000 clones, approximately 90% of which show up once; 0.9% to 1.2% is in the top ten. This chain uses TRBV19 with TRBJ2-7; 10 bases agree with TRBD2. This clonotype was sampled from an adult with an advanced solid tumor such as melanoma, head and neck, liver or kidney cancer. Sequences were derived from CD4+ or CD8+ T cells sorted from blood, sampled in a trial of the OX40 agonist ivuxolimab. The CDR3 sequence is CASSRSPSGSSYEQYF. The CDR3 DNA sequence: TGTGCCAGTAGTAGAAGTCCTAGCGGGAGCTCCTACGAGCAGTACTTC. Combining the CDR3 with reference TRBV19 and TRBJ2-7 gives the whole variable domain DGGITQSPKYLFRKEGQNVTLSCEQNLNHDAMYWYRQDPGQGLRLIYYSQIVNDFQKGDIAEGYSVSREKKESFPLTVTSAQKNPTAFYLCASSRSPSGSSYEQYFGPGTRLTVT.